This is a list of T cell receptor beta chains from one sample in a study of OX40 agonist ivuxolimab in advanced cancers. Only in-frame clones appear in the TCRdb table, and some are missing; sequencing was by immunoSEQ multiplex PCR. The table lists fewer than 14,000 clones, around 80% of them singletons. The material was CD4+ or CD8+ T cells sorted from blood, obtained in a trial of the OX40 agonist ivuxolimab. The receptor source for this set is an adult with an advanced solid tumor such as melanoma, head and neck, liver or kidney cancer. Each CDR3 is given with its conserved first and last residue.

v_gene,CDR3aa
TRBV10-2,CASSESRGRELFF
TRBV4-1,CASSQVGENTEAFF
TRBV4-1,CASSQAGQGVYGYTF
TRBV4-2,CASSQDTSGSYEQYF
TRBV5-1,CASAKGQDPNYGYTF
TRBV9,CASSVPALGGIQETQYF
TRBV29-1,CSVVGGMIYNEQFF
TRBV27,CASSSSSGAAYNEQFF
TRBV15,CATSTSGQGPRNQPQHF
TRBV6-8,CASRNPSGETQYF
TRBV7-9,CASSQSLGAYGYTF
TRBV27,CASSTRDTSTIFNNQPQHF
TRBV10-2,CATEGLAGGGYNEQFF
TRBV6-5,CASSYNSASYEQYF
TRBV25-1,CASSEVNGPYEQYF
TRBV5-1,CASGSLAGGRETQYF
TRBV6-5,CASSRLGGFNYGYTF
TRBV5-4,CASSLGTALYEQYF
TRBV4-2,CASSQETSGSAYEQYF
TRBV27,CASSPARDTQYF
TRBV9,CASSVGLGLYNEQFF
TRBV27,CASSLAGFGNQPQHF
TRBV27,CASRTVGQGFYEQYF
TRBV15,CATSRIPGGVADTQYF
TRBV7-9,CASSEGLDSYEQYF
TRBV21-1,CASSPGPHYTEAFF
TRBV14,CASSQGAGTEAFF
TRBV7-9,CASSRTGDGTEAFF
TRBV6-1,CASTMGGEQYF
TRBV5-1,CASSYRASNTEAFF
TRBV7-2,CASSLGSDYGYTF
TRBV30,CAWSVRGGLRNQPQHF
TRBV13,CASSYGQNTEAFF
TRBV7-9,CASSLTDTNYEQYF
TRBV4-2,CASSQEKTPSAYEQYF
TRBV9,CASSVAPSGTEAFF
TRBV27,CASSLVGLPGGDTEAFF
TRBV27,CASSSRAVGQYGYTF
TRBV27,CASGLAGVREQYF
TRBV6-5,CASKLAGGADTQYF
TRBV9,CASSPRTESYEQYF
TRBV6-1,CASHLPWEQYF
TRBV7-2,CASSLGASSYEQYF